The subject of this entry is one T cell receptor (beta chain). The antigen is not known. The data derive from a study of T cell repertoires in cytomegalovirus infection. Trimming took 4 bases from V and 3 from J, leaving 10 bases between them. This CDR3 has 15 residues. Germline CDR1 reads SGHVS; CDR2 reads FNYEAQ. General observations from the study: HLA-C-restricted TCR beta clonotypes specific for CMV led the ex vivo response.

TCRdb reanalysed the reads using MiXCR and keeps one entry per CDR3 protein. The data show around 710,000 distinct CDR3 sequences, under 35% seen once. This sequence joins TRBV7-6 and TRBJ1-6; TRBD1 is a possible D gene (5 bases). This specimen was cultured CD8+ T cells from PBMCs, taken from culture after CMV antigen stimulation. The clonotype comes from a human donor in good health (CMV status not recorded). Some clones in this sample may be carry-over from other donors' samples. CDR3 in amino acids: CASSSEGNYNSPLHF. The CDR3 bases are TGTGCCAGCAGCTCCGAGGGGAACTATAATTCACCCCTCCACTTT.